The 10 T cell receptor beta chains given below trace back to one sample, sequenced in a study of blood T cells in healthy people across ages (dated by TCRdb to the mid-2010s). Library prep was done by 5' RACE. The sequencing machine was an Illumina HiSeq 2500. A second PCR of about 7 to 12 cycles was performed with a sample-barcoded 5' primer and a J-beta primer mix. TCRdb itself trimmed the public reads at Q25 with fastp, ran MiXCR and retained productive beta chains. Every distinct CDR3 protein forms one entry, paired with its most common genes and DNA. This sample gives 1.5 million to 1.8 million distinct CDR3 sequences in total; approximately 43% of them show up just once. Jointly, the top ten make up 4% of the sample. Specimen: blood. The receptors here all came from a woman aged 18-35 years in good health.

There are a few counts of this clonotype. Here the CDR3 DNA reads TGCAGTGGTAAGCGGGAGTTCATCGCAGATACGCAGTATTTT. Amino acid sequence: CSGKREFIADTQYF. The chain joins TRBV20-1 to TRBJ2-3; the match to TRBD2 covers 8 bases. Germline CDR1 is DFQATT and CDR2 is SNEGSKA (reference sequence). The CDR3 length is 14 residues. The V gene end was trimmed by 7 bases and the J gene end by 4 bases; junction bases not matched to a gene: 10.

This clonotype was detected a few times. The genes are TRBV19 and TRBJ2-7, with 11 bases matching TRBD2. Germline V CDR1 and CDR2: LNHDA, SQIVND (reference sequence). CDR3 length: 17 amino acids. V lost 3 bases and J lost 7; bases outside the gene matches: 14. The CDR3 DNA reads TGTGCCAGTAGTATTTCCCGACTAGCGGGGCCTCACAATGAGCAGTACTTC. Translated: CASSISRLAGPHNEQYF. Full variable domain (missing parts from reference TRBV19 and TRBJ2-7): DGGITQSPKYLFRKEGQNVTLSCEQNLNHDAMYWYRQDPGQGLRLIYYSQIVNDFQKGDIAEGYSVSREKKESFPLTVTSAQKNPTAFYLCASSISRLAGPHNEQYFGPGTRLTVT.

This chain links TRBV27 with TRBJ2-7, with a weak D call TRBD1 (6 bases). V was trimmed by 3 bases and J by 5 bases, leaving 14 bases between them. Looked up from germline, CDR1 is MNHEY and CDR2 is SMNVEV (reference sequence). CDR3 length: 14 residues. The CDR3 here is CASSLSGAVDEQYF. CDR3 bases: TGTGCCAGCAGTTTGTCAGGGGCGGTGGACGAGCAGTACTTC.

This clonotype showed up just a few times. The chain employs TRBV10-3 and TRBJ1-1, with 7 bases identical to TRBD1. Germline V gene sequence: CDR1 ENHRY, CDR2 SYGVKD. The CDR3 has 11 residues. With 6 bases clipped from V and 9 bases from J, the junction kept 4 bases outside the gene matches. The CDR3 DNA sequence: TGTGCCATCAGAGACAGGGTACAAGCTTTCTTT. It yields the protein CAIRDRVQAFF.

In regard to this clonotype: Just one base apart from a much larger clone, this may be a read error. V and J are TRBV27 and TRBJ2-1, with TRBD1 identical over 8 bases. The CDR3 spans 14 residues. Germline-derived CDR1 and CDR2 are MNHEY and SMNVEV (reference sequence). The junction had 6 bases not matched to a gene; V was cut back by 5 bases and J by 6 bases. CDR3 in amino acids: CASSRTGSGNEQFF. For the CDR3, the DNA is TGTGCCAGCAGTAGGACAGGGTCAGGCAATGAGCAGTTCTTC.

This clonotype was observed a few times. J is TRBJ2-3 and V is TRBV12-3 or TRBV12-4; TRBD2 aligns across 9 bases. J lost 6 bases, V lost 5 bases, and 9 bases had no gene match. CDR3 length: 15 residues. CDR3 residues: CASSPLAGVGDTQYF. For the CDR3, the DNA is TGTGCCAGCAGTCCATTAGCGGGAGTCGGGGATACGCAGTATTTT.

The chain links TRBV5-1 to TRBJ2-1, with D perhaps TRBD1 (6 bases). V lost 3 bases and J lost 6, with 13 bases in between. CDR1 and CDR2 (germline): SGHRS, YFSETQ. This CDR3 contains 14 residues. CDR3 residues: CASSSILQGNEQFF. As DNA, the CDR3 is TGCGCCAGCAGCTCCATACTACAGGGCAATGAGCAGTTCTTC.

The rearrangement uses TRBV7-2 and TRBJ2-4, with D unclear. The closer fit of TRBJ2-5 to the DNA end suggests the J call may be wrong. The CDR3 is 16 residues long. The germline CDR1 and CDR2 sequences are SGHTA and FQGNSA. CDR3 sequence: CASSLGPSIGQETQYF. DNA for the CDR3: TGTGCCAGCAGCTTGGGCCCATCAATCGGGCAAGAGACCCAGTACTTC.

V and J are TRBV7-2 and TRBJ1-2, with TRBD1 as a possible D gene (6 bases). From germline, CDR1 is SGHTA and CDR2 FQGNSA. The V and J ends lost 3 bases and 5 bases respectively, with 13 bases between them. The CDR3 covers 14 residues. CDR3 amino acids: CASSFRTAEYGYTF. As DNA, the CDR3 is TGTGCCAGCAGCTTCCGGACAGCAGAATATGGCTACACCTTC.

This clonotype was detected a few times. This sequence joins TRBV4-1 and TRBJ2-5, with a possible D match to TRBD1 (5 bases). V lost 2 bases to trimming and J lost 0 bases, with 13 bases between them. The CDR3 has 16 amino acids. CDR1 and CDR2 (germline): MGHRA, YSYEKL. CDR3 protein: CASSQPHGHHQETQYF. In DNA form, the CDR3 reads TGCGCCAGCAGCCAACCTCACGGACACCACCAAGAGACCCAGTACTTC.